This T cell receptor (beta chain) came from a study of cytomegalovirus exposure and HLA in healthy donors (dated by TCRdb to between 2016 and 2019). About the study as a whole: An earlier analysis of 587 of the donors reported approximately 270 Gb of sequence data and around 110 million unique TCR beta sequences from about 200 million T cells. Approximately 300 gigabases of sequencing data and 70 million to 100 million unique TCR sequences made up an early release that covered approximately 620 HLA-typed donors. The genetic ancestry cluster associated with self-reported Caucasian donors included about four fifths of the roughly 360 genotyped donors. The study aimed to test whether cataloging public T cell receptors could reveal signatures of past pathogen exposure. The study used immunosequencing to profile the T cell repertoires of approximately 690 subjects and linked those repertoires to cytomegalovirus serostatus. Besides the first cohort of hundreds of subjects, a separate validation cohort made up of 120 different subjects was used. To predict cytomegalovirus infection status, the study combined high-throughput TCR immunosequencing, statistical association of individual TCRs with disease status, and machine learning. A later analysis re-examined previously published TCR beta repertoires from several hundred donors and added high-resolution HLA genotyping to investigate patterns of TCR occurrence. In the later analysis, no new phenotypic data were used to find candidate immune exposures; instead, reliance was placed on TCR beta sequences and their occurrence across donors. An earlier analysis of several hundred of the donors applied high-throughput TCR beta sequencing to assess whether each TCR beta V gene segment acted as functional or pseudogenic. Alongside the repertoire data, information on donor age, sex, ethnicity and CMV serostatus was compiled. A later genetic analysis took genome-wide SNP genotypes for 398 of the 666 donors and used that subset as a discovery cohort. All discovery cohort repertoires had been generated on a single sequencing platform. Class I and class II HLA loci were covered by the typing at four-digit resolution. The number of donors typed differed by locus, with roughly 620-630 for A, B, C, DRB1 and DQB1, roughly 520 for DQA1, nearly 610 for DPA1, and around 460 for DPB1. Because of strong linkage in the cohort, roughly five DR-DQ haplotypes were treated as single units for association and clustering. Across under 500 genotyped donors of the cohort, an average of roughly 200,000 unique TCR beta nucleotide sequences per donor were sequenced, and around 20% of those sequences were non-productive. Overall study outcomes, separate from this receptor: Several of the top co-occurrence clusters appeared to be linked to parvovirus B19, influenza, CMV and Epstein-Barr virus, according to a later analysis. According to the authors, the approach could potentially be generalized to other disease states and immunological phenotypes. The study listed 150 to 200 TCR beta chains as associated with cytomegalovirus. Correlated functional status among segregating V segments might be attributable to linkage disequilibrium, but an unknown experimental factor could not be ruled out. When HLA alleles, especially DR and DQ, strongly co-occurred, attributing TCR associations to individual alleles was difficult. Some IMGT-functional V segments, including TRBV6-2 and TRBV6-3, could not be told apart with the 87-base-pair reads, so those segments were excluded. Because HLA typing was missing for some donors at each locus, association tests included only the typed subset. Three of the identified cytomegalovirus-associated TCR beta chains were confirmed in vitro to be specific for cytomegalovirus antigens. A later genetic analysis associated a missense DCLRE1C variant with V-gene and J-gene trimming of TCR beta chains, and an independent cohort replicated the association. The only immune exposure information available for the cohort was CMV serostatus. Most TCR sequences were seen in very few donors, while some public TCRs were found in many individuals. A cluster of highly shared sequence variants was judged likely to be a technical artifact of the sequencing pipeline. In a later analysis, HLA-associated TCR beta chains showed more clonal expansion and lower generation probabilities than non-associated chains that were equally common. In a later genetic analysis, fewer N-insertions in productive TCRs were reported among donors in an Asian-associated ancestry cluster than the 666-donor mean. A later analysis associated 17,000 or so TCR beta sequences with specific HLA alleles at a false discovery rate of 0.05. In both the original and validation cohorts, the classifier was reported to diagnose cytomegalovirus status with high specificity and sensitivity. In an earlier analysis of some 640 of the donors, most TCR beta V segments were observed in productive rearrangements about 87% or about 30% of the time, broadly matching IMGT annotations. The presence/absence analyses assumed that sequencing depth was roughly uniform across donors, and that assumption may not be true. In a later analysis, the rate of TCR association differed among HLA loci, with DRB1 alleles having the most associated TCRs and HLA-C alleles having the fewest. In this cohort, only TCR beta chains were sequenced, and detectable features were limited by the absence of alpha or paired-chain data. Most CMV-associated TCR beta chains appeared to be HLA-restricted in a later analysis, and the HLA associations seemed to be driven largely by CMV exposure. A further reported finding was that TCR beta sequences accurately predicted the HLA-A and HLA-B alleles for most subjects in the first cohort. The earlier analysis of approximately 540 of the donors excluded some 15 rarely observed V segments, including chromosome 9 orphons, because counts were too low.

In total, 666 healthy bone marrow donors made up the cohort. At the time of sampling, every cohort member was nominally healthy, though immune exposures that went unrecorded were likely present. The donor was CMV seropositive and was included in the group of 270 or so seropositive cohort members. Each donor provided a peripheral blood sample, and peripheral blood mononuclear cells were used for TCR beta sequencing. The Qiagen DNeasy Blood Extraction Kit was used to extract genomic DNA from the blood cell samples. A remark on this clone: No antigen is known for it. Per-nucleotide qualities are absent, and no much larger clonotype sits a single base away.

For CDR1 and CDR2, the germline V gene (reference sequence) lists MNHNY and SVGAGI. Trimming costs V 8 bases and J 2 bases, and their ends lie 16 bases apart. From the cysteine through the phenylalanine, the CDR3 covers 14 amino acids. This entry keeps only the CDR3 DNA: 42 bases, framed from base 1. The library came from the immunoSEQ multiplex PCR assay. For the multiplex PCR, a mixture combining 60 forward primers for TCR Vbeta segments and 13 reverse primers for TCR Jbeta segments was used. The CDR3 region of rearranged TCR beta genes was amplified from genomic DNA by a multiplex PCR assay. Amplified TCR beta libraries were sequenced as 87-base-pair reads on the Illumina HiSeq System. In the source study's methods: Across the 670 or so repertoires, a later analysis counted roughly 77 million unique TCR beta chains, some 11 million of which were shared by at least two donors. To remove PCR and sequencing errors, raw reads were error-corrected and collapsed into unique sequences using a nearest-neighbor algorithm that merged closely related sequences. V, D and J gene segments were assigned by aligning CDR3 sequences to IMGT reference sequences. For a sequence to be retained, a match of at least six nucleotides to both a V gene segment and a J gene segment was required. Rearrangements were called productive when the CDR3 lacked stop codons and stayed in frame with V and J; all others were non-productive. Following IMGT convention, CDR3 was defined as the stretch from the second conserved V-encoded cysteine up to the conserved J-encoded phenylalanine. The earlier analysis of about 500 of the donors excluded sequences that lacked an unambiguous match to a single V gene segment. An earlier analysis of 587 of the donors classified V segments as functional when productive rearrangements were above 56.7% and as segregating when the standard deviation between donors was above 5%. To diagnose cytomegalovirus status from the catalog of TCR beta chain sequences, a statistical classification framework was built. A later analysis assigned V and J genes by comparing TCR nucleotide sequences with IMGT/GENE-DB human TR gene sequences. A later analysis assigned CDR3 sequences and most-parsimonious VDJ recombination scenarios with the TCRdist pipeline. A later analysis defined each TCR beta chain by its CDR3 amino acid sequence plus V-gene family, and excluded reads lacking a unique V-gene family. A later analysis removed 550 to 700 highly shared, low-generation-probability nucleotide sequences to deal with suspected cross-contamination and a sequencing artifact. A later analysis calculated a clonal expansion index for each public chain from normalized within-repertoire ranks of inferred template counts. Generation probabilities in a later analysis came from a VDJ recombination model fitted to out-of-frame rearrangements, and those results were checked against IGoR. A later analysis scored TCR-TCR, TCR-HLA and TCR-CMV co-occurrence with hypergeometric tests, applying a repertoire-size bias correction to TCR pairs. In a later analysis, false discovery rates were estimated by permuting HLA or CMV assignments 20 times. A later analysis grouped co-occurring TCRs with DBSCAN, adding TCRdist sequence similarity when clustering within HLA-allele-positive subsets. For co-occurrence clustering, repertoires with fewer than 30,000 or more than 120,000 public chains were excluded, along with several repertoires with anomalous nucleotide sharing. The table comes from immuneACCESS by way of TCRdb, which keeps in-frame sequences with V and J called. Part of the clones is missing from these tables; in studies checked, under half for an unresolved V gene and the rest for unknown reasons. That table is the source of V, J and clone size, and D and trimming were worked out from the DNA. This sample lists 90,000 to 150,000 clones; 76% were detected once. Clones ranked in the top ten supply roughly 12% of the sample.

Specimen: PBMCs. The V gene is TRBV6-6 and the J gene is TRBJ2-7; TRBD2 is possibly the D segment (7 matching bases). The clonotype originates from a woman in her forties in good health and CMV-seropositive. The DNA sequence reads TGTGCCAGCCAAAGGGAGGGGGGAACCTACGAGCAGTACTTC. Translated, this is CASQREGGTYEQYF.